The 8 T cell receptor beta chains given below trace back to one sample, sequenced in a study of blood T cell repertoires in COVID-19. Sequenced by immunoSEQ multiplex PCR; TCRdb stores in-frame clones only, minus some. In the table there are approximately 200,000 clones, roughly 82% of which are singletons. Sequencing was performed on PBMCs or T cells enriched from blood (not recorded which). The source of these receptors is a man aged 35 to 55 who had recovered from COVID-19.

The gene calls are TRBV4-3 and TRBJ1-5; D is ambiguous. Between the trimmed V and J ends, which lost 0 bases and 2 bases, there was a span of 14 bases. CDR3 length equals 17 residues. The V gene's germline CDR1 is LGHNA and CDR2 YSLEER. The CDR3 DNA reads as TGCGCCAGCAGCCAAGAGGGCCCCGTATATGGCAATCAGCCCCAGCATTTT. Translating it yields CASSQEGPVYGNQPQHF.

The CDR3 DNA follows: TGCGCCAGCAGCGTACGATCAGGGATCGAGCAGTACTTC. It specifies CASSVRSGIEQYF. This chain connects TRBV5-1 to TRBJ2-7, with D possibly TRBD1 on 5 matching bases. Trimming pared 4 bases from V and 6 bases from J, leaving 14 bases between. Germline V gene sequence: CDR1 SGHRS, CDR2 YFSETQ. CDR3 length equals 13 residues.

The chain employs TRBV4-3 and TRBJ2-5, with D perhaps TRBD1 (6 bases). Trimming shortened V by 4 bases and J by 3 bases, and 15 bases separated the two germline ends. In germline, CDR1 is LGHNA, CDR2 YSLEER. This CDR3 has 15 amino acids. The DNA for the CDR3 is TGCGCCAGCAGCCCCCGTTTGGCAGGGGAAGAGACCCAGTACTTC. Residues: CASSPRLAGEETQYF.

The CDR3, as DNA: TGTGCCAGCAGTGACTACGGTTTAGGGGCTTCGAACACTGAAGCTTTCTTT. Amino acid sequence: CASSDYGLGASNTEAFF. The V gene is TRBV6-4, the J gene TRBJ1-1, with D maybe TRBD1 (5 bases). CDR1 is MRHNA, CDR2 SNTAGT, per germline. V dropped 1 base and J dropped 1 base, with 16 bases sitting between them. This CDR3 has 17 residues.

CDR3 nucleotide sequence: TGTGCCAGCAGCTGGGGACAGGCCAATAATTCACCCCTCCACTTT. Protein product: CASSWGQANNSPLHF. The V gene is TRBV7-9, the J gene TRBJ1-6; 8 bases line up with TRBD1. V lost 4 bases to trimming and J lost 5 bases; unmatched junction nucleotides: 4. Germline V lookup: CDR1 SEHNR, CDR2 FQNEAQ (reference sequence). The CDR3 runs 15 residues.

The chain has TRBV6-1 and TRBJ1-3; D may be TRBD1 (6 bases). The V gene's germline CDR1 is MNHNS and CDR2 SASEGT. This CDR3 region has 15 residues. The V gene lost 1 base and the J gene lost 4 bases, with 11 bases spanning the gap. CDR3 bases: TGTGCCAGCAGTGAAGTACAGGGAATAGGAAACACCATATATTTT. It codes for CASSEVQGIGNTIYF.

This clone was seen only once. The chain couples TRBV6-5 to TRBJ1-2; 7 nucleotides match TRBD1. The CDR3 sequence is 15 residues long. The V segment lost 5 bases and the J segment 0 bases; nucleotides outside the gene matches: 6. CDR1 MNHEY and CDR2 SVGAGI come from the germline V gene. CDR3 sequence reads: CASSQTGLPNYGYTF. The CDR3 DNA reads as TGTGCCAGCAGTCAGACAGGGTTGCCTAACTATGGCTACACCTTC.

The V and J genes are TRBV9 and TRBJ2-2; 8 bases line up with TRBD2. This CDR3 spans 16 amino acids. J gave up 7 bases and V 0 bases, and 8 bases lay outside the gene matches. Per germline, CDR1 SGDLS and CDR2 YYNGEE. CDR3: CASSVGLAGAGGELFF. The CDR3 bases are TGTGCCAGCAGCGTAGGGCTAGCGGGCGCTGGCGGGGAGCTGTTTTTT.